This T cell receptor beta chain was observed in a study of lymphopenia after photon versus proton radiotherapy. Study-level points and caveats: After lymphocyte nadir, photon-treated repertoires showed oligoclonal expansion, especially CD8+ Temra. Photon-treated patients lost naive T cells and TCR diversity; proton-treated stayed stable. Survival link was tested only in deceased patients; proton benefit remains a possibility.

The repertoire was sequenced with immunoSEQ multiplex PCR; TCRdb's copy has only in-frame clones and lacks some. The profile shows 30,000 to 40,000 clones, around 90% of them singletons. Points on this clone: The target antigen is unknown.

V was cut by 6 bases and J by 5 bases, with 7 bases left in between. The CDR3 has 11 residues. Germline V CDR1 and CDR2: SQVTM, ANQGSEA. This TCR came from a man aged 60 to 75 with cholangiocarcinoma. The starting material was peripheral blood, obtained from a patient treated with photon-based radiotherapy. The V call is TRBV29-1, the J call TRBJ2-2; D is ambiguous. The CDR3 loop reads CSVAMTGELFF. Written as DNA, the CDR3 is TGCAGCGTGGCGATGACCGGGGAGCTGTTTTTT.